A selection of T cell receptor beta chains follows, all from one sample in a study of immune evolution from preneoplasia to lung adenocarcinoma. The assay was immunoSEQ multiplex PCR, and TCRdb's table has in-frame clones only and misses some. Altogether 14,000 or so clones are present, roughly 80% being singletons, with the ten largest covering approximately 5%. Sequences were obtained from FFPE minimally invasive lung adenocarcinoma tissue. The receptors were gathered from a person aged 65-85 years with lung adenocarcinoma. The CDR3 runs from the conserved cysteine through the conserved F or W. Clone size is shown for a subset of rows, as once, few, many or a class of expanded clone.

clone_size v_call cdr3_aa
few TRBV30 CARLEAGGPGEQFF
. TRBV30 CAWSVLSGDYGYTF
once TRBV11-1 CASSFGETGKGETQYF
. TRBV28 CASTRQSSYNEQFF
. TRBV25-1 CASSEVWGEQYF
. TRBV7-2 CASSLAPRGIGTYNEQFF
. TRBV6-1 CASKLQGAYNEQFF
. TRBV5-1 CASRYGANTGELFF
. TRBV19 CASSIDLGTAENQPQHF
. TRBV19 CASSPRGPLNTEAFF
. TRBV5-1 CASSLGGGYQGQYF
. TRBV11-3 CASLAGSSYNEQFF
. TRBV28 CASSILSEYEQYF
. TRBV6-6 CASSYSIAGGRDTQYF
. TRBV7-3 CASSLDGTENEKLFF
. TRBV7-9 CASSLAPTSGTGELFF
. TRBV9 CASSFSSVETQYF
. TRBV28 CASSPRQNMNTEAFF
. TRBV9 CASSVVSRENTGELFF
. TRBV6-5 CASSYGQGGTEAFF
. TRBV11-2 CASSLAGQNTGELFF
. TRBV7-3 CASSPKAGLAAFNEQFF
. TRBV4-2 CASSRRDSNTEAFF
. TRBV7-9 CASSLLAGGAGTEAFF
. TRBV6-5 CASSYELRGPTYEQYF
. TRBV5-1 CASSLATSGDTDTQYF